This T cell receptor beta chain was sequenced in a study of radiation and T cells in renal cell carcinoma. Measured with immunoSEQ multiplex PCR; TCRdb has only the in-frame clones, and not every one. The data hold fewer than 200,000 clones, with 88% observed a single time. The CDR3 is made up of 16 amino acids. Germline CDR1 SGHRS, CDR2 YFSETQ. The V gene end was trimmed by 3 bases and the J gene end by 4 bases; junction bases not matched to a gene: 10. General study results and limits: Without pretreatment biopsies, baseline tumor clonotype presence was undetermined.

Sample time point: blood 4 weeks post-SBRT, at nephrectomy. Treatment meaning: 15 Gy SBRT to primary tumor, nephrectomy 4 weeks later. Nephrectomy followed 15 Gy stereotactic body radiation by 4 weeks. After SBRT, blood was collected at 2 and 4 weeks, plus baseline. As for this clone: The antigen remains undetermined.

This TCR came from a woman aged 45 to 65 with renal cell carcinoma. This chain connects TRBV5-1 to TRBJ2-5, with TRBD1 matching over 9 bases. Specimen: blood, collected from a patient whose treatment included radiotherapy and nephrectomy. The CDR3 DNA sequence: TGCGCCAGCAGCTCACCGGCCGGGACAGGGCGAGAGACCCAGTACTTC. This translates into CASSSPAGTGRETQYF. The variable domain in full, completed from reference TRBV5-1 and TRBJ2-5, reads KAGVTQTPRYLIKTRGQQVTLSCSPISGHRSVSWYQQTPGQGLQFLFEYFSETQRNKGNFPGRFSGRQFSNSRSEMNVSTLELGDSALYLCASSSPAGTGRETQYFGPGTRLLVL.